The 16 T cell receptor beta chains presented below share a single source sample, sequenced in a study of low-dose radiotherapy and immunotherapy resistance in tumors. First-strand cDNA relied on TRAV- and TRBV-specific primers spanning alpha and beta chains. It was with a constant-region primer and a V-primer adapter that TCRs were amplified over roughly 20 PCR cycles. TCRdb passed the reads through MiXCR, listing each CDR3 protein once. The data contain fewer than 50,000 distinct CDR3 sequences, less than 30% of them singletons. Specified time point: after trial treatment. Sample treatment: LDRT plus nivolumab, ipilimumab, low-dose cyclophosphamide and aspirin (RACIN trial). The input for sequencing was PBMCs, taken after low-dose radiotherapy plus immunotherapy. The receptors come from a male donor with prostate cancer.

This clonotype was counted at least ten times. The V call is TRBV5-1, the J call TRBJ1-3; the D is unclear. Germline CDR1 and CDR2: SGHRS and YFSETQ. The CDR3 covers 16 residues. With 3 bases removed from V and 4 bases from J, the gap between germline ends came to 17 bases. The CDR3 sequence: CASSSGSAASGNTIYF. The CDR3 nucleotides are TGCGCCAGCAGCTCGGGGTCTGCCGCATCAGGAAACACCATATATTTT. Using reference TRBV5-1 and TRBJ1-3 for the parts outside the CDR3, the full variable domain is KAGVTQTPRYLIKTRGQQVTLSCSPISGHRSVSWYQQTPGQGLQFLFEYFSETQRNKGNFPGRFSGRQFSNSRSEMNVSTLELGDSALYLCASSSGSAASGNTIYFGEGSWLTVV.

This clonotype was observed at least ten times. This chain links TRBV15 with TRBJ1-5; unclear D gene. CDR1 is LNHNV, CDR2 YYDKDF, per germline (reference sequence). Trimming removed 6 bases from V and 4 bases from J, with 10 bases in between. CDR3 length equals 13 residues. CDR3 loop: CATRTSRNQPQHF. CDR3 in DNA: TGTGCCACCAGGACTAGCAGGAATCAGCCCCAGCATTTT. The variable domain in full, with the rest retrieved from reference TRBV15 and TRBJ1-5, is DAMVIQNPRYQVTQFGKPVTLSCSQTLNHNVMYWYQQKSSQAPKLLFHYYDKDFNNEADTPDNFQSRRPNTSFCFLDIRSPGLGDTAMYLCATRTSRNQPQHFGDGTRLSIL.

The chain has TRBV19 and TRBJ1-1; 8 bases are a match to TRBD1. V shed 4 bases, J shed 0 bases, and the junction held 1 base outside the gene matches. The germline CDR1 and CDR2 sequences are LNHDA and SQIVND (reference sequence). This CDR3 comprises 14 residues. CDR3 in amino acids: CASSRGQVNTEAFF. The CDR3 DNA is TGTGCCAGTAGTAGGGGACAGGTGAACACTGAAGCTTTCTTT.

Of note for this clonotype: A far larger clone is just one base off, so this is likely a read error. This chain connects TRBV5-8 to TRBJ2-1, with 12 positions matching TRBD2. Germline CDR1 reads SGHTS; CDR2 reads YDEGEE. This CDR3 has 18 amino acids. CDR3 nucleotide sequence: TGCGCCAGCAGGTTGGGAACTAGCGGGAGGAGGTGTGGCAATGAGCAGTTCTTC. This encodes CASRLGTSGRRCGNEQFF.

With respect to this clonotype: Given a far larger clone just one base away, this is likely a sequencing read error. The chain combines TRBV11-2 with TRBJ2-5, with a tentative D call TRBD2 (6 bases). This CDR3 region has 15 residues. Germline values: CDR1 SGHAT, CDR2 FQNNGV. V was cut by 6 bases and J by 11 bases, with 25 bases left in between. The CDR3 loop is CASRLLANSYNEQYF. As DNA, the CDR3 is TGTGCCAGCAGACTTCTAGCGAACTCCTACAATGAGCAGTACTTC.

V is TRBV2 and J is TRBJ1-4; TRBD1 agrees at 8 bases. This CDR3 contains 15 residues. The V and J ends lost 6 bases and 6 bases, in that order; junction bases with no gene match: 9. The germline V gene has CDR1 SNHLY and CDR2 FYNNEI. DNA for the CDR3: TGTGCCAGCAGCGGACAGGGCAGGACATATGAAAAACTGTTTTTT. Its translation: CASSGQGRTYEKLFF.

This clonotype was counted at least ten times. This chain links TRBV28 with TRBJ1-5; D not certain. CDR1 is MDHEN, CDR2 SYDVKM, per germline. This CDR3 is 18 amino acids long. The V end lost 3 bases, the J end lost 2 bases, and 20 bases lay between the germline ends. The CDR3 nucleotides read TGTGCCAGCAGTTTTGTCCGATCAGGCTCCAAGGGCAATCAGCCCCAGCATTTT. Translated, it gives CASSFVRSGSKGNQPQHF.

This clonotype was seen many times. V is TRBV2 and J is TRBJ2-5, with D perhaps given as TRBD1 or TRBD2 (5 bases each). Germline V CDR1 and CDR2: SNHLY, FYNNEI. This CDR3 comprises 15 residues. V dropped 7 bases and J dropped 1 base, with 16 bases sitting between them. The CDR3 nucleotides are TGTGCCAGCATCAGGGCGAACGGGGCCCAAGAGACCCAGTACTTC. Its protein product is CASIRANGAQETQYF. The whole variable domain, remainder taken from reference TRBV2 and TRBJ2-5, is EPEVTQTPSHQVTQMGQEVILRCVPISNHLYFYWYRQILGQKVEFLVSFYNNEISEKSEIFDDQFSVERPDGSNFTLKIRSTKLEDSAMYFCASIRANGAQETQYFGPGTRLLVL.

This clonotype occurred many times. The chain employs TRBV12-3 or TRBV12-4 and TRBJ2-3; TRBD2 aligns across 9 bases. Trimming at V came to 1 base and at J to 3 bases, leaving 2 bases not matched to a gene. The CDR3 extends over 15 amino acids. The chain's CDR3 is CASSLETSGTDTQYF. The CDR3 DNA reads TGTGCCAGCAGTTTAGAGACTAGCGGTACAGATACGCAGTATTTT.

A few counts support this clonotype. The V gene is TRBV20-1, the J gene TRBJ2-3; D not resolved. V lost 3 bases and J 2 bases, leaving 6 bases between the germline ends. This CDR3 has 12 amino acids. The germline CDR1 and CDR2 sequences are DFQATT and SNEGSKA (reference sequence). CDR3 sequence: CSASWDTDTQYF. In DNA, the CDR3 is TGCAGTGCTAGTTGGGACACAGATACGCAGTATTTT.

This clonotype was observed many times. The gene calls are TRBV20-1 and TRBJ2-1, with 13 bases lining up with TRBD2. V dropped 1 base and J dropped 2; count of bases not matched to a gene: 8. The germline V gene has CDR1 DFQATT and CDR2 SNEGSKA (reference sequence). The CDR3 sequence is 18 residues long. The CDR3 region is CSARGPPGLAGPYNEQFF. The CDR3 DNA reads TGCAGTGCTAGAGGGCCTCCGGGACTAGCGGGACCCTACAATGAGCAGTTCTTC.

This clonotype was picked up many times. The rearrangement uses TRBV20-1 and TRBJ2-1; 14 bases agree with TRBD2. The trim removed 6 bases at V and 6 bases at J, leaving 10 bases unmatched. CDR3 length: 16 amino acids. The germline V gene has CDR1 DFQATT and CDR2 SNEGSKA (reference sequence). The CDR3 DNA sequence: TGCAGTGCCCCGACTAGCGGGAGGGTGGGCTCCAATGAGCAGTTCTTC. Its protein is CSAPTSGRVGSNEQFF.

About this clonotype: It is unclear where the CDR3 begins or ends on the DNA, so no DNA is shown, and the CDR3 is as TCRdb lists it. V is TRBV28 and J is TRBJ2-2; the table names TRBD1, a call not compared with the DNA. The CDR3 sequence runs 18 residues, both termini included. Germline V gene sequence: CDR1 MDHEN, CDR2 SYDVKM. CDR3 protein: CASSWARGAGNTGELFFF.

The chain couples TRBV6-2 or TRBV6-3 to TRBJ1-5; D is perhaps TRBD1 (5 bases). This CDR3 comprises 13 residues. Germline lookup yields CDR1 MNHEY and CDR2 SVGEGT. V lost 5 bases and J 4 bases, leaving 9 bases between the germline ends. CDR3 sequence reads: CASSDAGNQPQHF. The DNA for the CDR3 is TGTGCCAGCAGTGATGCAGGGAATCAGCCCCAGCATTTT.

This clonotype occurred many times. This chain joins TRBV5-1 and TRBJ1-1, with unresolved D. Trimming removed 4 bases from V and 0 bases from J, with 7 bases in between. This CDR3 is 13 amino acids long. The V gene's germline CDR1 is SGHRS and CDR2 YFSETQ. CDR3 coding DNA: TGCGCCAGCAGCCGAGGGCTGAACACTGAAGCTTTCTTT. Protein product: CASSRGLNTEAFF.

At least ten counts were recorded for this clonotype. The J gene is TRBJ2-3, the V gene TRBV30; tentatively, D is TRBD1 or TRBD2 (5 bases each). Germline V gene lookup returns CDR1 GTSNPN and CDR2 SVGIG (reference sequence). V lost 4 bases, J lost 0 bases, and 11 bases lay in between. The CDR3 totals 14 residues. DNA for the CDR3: TGTGCCTGGAAAAAGGGACCCAGCACAGATACGCAGTATTTT. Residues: CAWKKGPSTDTQYF.